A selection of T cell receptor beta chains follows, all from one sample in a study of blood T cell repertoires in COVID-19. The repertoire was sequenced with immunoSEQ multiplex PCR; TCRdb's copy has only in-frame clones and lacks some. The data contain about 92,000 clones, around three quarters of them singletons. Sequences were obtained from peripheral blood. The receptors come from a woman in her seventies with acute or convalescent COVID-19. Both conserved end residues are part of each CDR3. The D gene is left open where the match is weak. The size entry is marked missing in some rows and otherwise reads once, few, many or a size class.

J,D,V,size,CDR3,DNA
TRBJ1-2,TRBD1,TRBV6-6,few,CASSLTGALWGYTF,TGTGCCAGCAGTCTTACAGGGGCTCTCTGGGGCTACACCTTC
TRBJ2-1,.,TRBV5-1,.,CASSLTGKISYNEQFF,TGCGCCAGCAGCTTGACAGGGAAAATCTCCTACAATGAGCAGTTCTTC
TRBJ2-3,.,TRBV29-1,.,CSGRFTDTQYF,TGCAGCGGGAGGTTCACAGATACGCAGTATTTT
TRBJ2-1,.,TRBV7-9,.,CASSFSQSYNEQFF,TGTGCCAGCAGCTTCTCACAGTCCTACAATGAGCAGTTCTTC
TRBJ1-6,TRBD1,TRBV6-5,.,CASSTRQGNNSPLHF,TGTGCCAGCAGTACAAGACAGGGGAATAATTCACCCCTCCACTTT
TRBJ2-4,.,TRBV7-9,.,CASSSSGGVLAKNIQYF,TGTGCCAGCAGCTCCTCAGGAGGGGTACTAGCCAAAAACATTCAGTACTTC
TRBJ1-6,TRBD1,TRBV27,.,CASSQSFRTGSLALHF,TGTGCCAGCAGCCAATCCTTTCGGACAGGGAGCTTGGCCCTCCACTTT
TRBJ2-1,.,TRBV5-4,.,CASSLSGSGWAEQFF,TGTGCCAGCAGCTTGTCAGGTAGCGGTTGGGCTGAGCAGTTCTTC
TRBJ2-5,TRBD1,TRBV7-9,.,CASSSGQYETQYF,TGTGCCAGCAGCTCGGGACAGTATGAGACCCAGTACTTC
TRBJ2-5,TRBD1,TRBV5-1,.,CASKGASSQETQYF,TGCGCCAGCAAGGGGGCTAGCAGCCAAGAGACCCAGTACTTC
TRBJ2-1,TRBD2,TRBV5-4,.,CASSVGGRDEQFF,TGTGCCAGCAGCGTGGGCGGGAGGGATGAGCAGTTCTTC
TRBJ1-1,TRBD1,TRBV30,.,CAWSVGVVRTGNTEAFF,TGTGCCTGGAGTGTAGGTGTCGTTAGGACAGGGAACACTGAAGCTTTCTTT
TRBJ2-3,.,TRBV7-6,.,CASSLLNFNTDTQYF,TGTGCCAGCAGCTTATTAAACTTTAACACAGATACGCAGTATTTT
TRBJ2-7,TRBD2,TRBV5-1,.,CASSPGLAGASSSYEQYF,TGCGCCAGCAGCCCAGGACTAGCGGGAGCGTCGAGCTCCTACGAGCAGTACTTC
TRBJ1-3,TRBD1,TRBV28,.,CASRTGGGGNTIYF,TGTGCCAGCAGGACAGGGGGGGGCGGAAACACCATATATTTT
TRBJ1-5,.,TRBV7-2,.,CASSLQGNQPQHF,TGTGCCAGCAGCTTACAGGGAAATCAGCCCCAGCATTTT
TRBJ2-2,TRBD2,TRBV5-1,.,CASSSGVGLARGTGELFF,TGCGCCAGCAGCTCGGGCGTCGGACTAGCCAGAGGAACCGGGGAGCTGTTTTTT
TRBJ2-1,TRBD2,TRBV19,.,CASSGLAGYNEQFF,TGTGCCAGCTCGGGACTAGCAGGTTACAATGAGCAGTTCTTC
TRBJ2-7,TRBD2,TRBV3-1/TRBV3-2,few,CASSQVSSGEQYF,TGTGCCAGCAGCCAAGTCTCTAGCGGAGAGCAGTACTTC
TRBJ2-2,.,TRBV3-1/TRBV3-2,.,CASSQVPGPTGELFF,TGTGCCAGCAGCCAAGTTCCAGGGCCGACTGGGGAGCTGTTTTTT
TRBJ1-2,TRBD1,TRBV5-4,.,CASSLLDRATNYGYTF,TGTGCCAGCAGCTTGCTGGACAGGGCAACTAACTATGGCTACACCTTC
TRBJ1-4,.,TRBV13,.,CASSFGQGGMRANEKLFF,TGTGCCAGCAGCTTCGGGCAGGGCGGAATGCGAGCTAATGAAAAACTGTTTTTT
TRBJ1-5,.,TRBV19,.,CASSIETENQPQHF,TGTGCCAGTAGTATAGAGACAGAGAATCAGCCCCAGCATTTT
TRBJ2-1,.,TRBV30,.,CAWTRSRYNEQFF,TGTGCCTGGACCCGGTCGCGCTACAATGAGCAGTTCTTC
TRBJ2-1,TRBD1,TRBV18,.,CASSPPTGGFYNEQFF,TGTGCCAGCTCACCACCGACAGGGGGTTTTTACAATGAGCAGTTCTTC
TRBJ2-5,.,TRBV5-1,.,CASSLEGRKETQYF,TGCGCCAGCAGCTTGGAGGGGAGGAAAGAGACCCAGTACTTC
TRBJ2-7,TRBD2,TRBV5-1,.,CASSLRVAAGEQYF,TGCGCCAGCAGCTTGCGAGTAGCAGCGGGGGAGCAGTACTTC
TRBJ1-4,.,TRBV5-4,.,CASSFTPSTNEKLFF,TGTGCCAGCAGCTTCACACCCTCAACTAATGAAAAACTGTTTTTT
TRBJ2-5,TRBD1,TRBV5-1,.,CASSLARTGATYQETQYF,TGCGCCAGCAGCTTGGCCCGGACAGGGGCCACCTACCAAGAGACCCAGTACTTC
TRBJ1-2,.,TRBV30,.,CAWSAQGPYGYTF,TGTGCCTGGAGTGCTCAGGGTCCCTATGGCTACACCTTC
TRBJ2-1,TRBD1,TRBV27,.,CASSPTGYNEQFF,TGTGCCAGCAGCCCGACAGGGTACAATGAGCAGTTCTTC
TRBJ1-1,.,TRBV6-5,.,CASSRQVKTEAFF,TGTGCCAGCTCCCGACAGGTCAAGACTGAAGCTTTCTTT
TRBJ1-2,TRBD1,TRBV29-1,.,CSARDSGGIYGYTF,TGCAGCGCCCGGGACAGCGGAGGGATCTATGGCTACACCTTC
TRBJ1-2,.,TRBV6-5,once,CASSPTGYGYTF,TGTGCCAGCAGTCCTACAGGGTATGGCTACACCTTC
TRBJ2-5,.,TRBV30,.,CAWSGSGPETQYF,TGTGCCTGGAGTGGATCAGGGCCCGAGACCCAGTACTTC
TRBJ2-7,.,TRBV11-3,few,CASSLGSNYEQYF,TGTGCCAGCAGCTTAGGGAGTAACTACGAGCAGTACTTC
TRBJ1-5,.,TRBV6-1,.,CASSEGTRQPQHF,TGTGCCAGCAGTGAGGGCACGAGACAGCCCCAGCATTTT
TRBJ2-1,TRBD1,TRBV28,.,CASTAGGQGYNEQFF,TGTGCCAGCACCGCCGGGGGACAGGGGTACAATGAGCAGTTCTTC
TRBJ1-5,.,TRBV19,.,CASSIVAGHGNQPQHF,TGTGCCAGTAGTATTGTCGCAGGGCACGGCAATCAGCCCCAGCATTTT
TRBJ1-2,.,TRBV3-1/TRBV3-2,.,CATAQSFNYGYTF,TGTGCCACCGCACAATCTTTTAACTATGGCTACACCTTC
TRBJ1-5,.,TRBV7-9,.,CASSQSGNYQPQHF,TGTGCCAGCAGCCAGTCAGGGAACTACCAGCCCCAGCATTTT
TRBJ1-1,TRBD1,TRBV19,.,CASSVTGTDTEAFF,TGTGCCAGTAGTGTGACAGGGACGGACACTGAAGCTTTCTTT
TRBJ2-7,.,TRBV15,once,CATSRDLRGGGEQYF,TGTGCCACCAGCAGAGATCTTCGCGGGGGCGGGGAGCAGTACTTC
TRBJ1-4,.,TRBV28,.,CASSLPLADGANEKLFF,TGTGCCAGCAGTTTGCCTCTAGCAGATGGGGCTAATGAAAAACTGTTTTTT
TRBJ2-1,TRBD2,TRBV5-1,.,CASSLGLAVYNEQFF,TGCGCCAGCAGCTTGGGACTAGCGGTCTACAATGAGCAGTTCTTC
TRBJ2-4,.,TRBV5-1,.,CASSTNTAKNIQYF,TGCGCCAGCAGCACTAACACAGCCAAAAACATTCAGTACTTC
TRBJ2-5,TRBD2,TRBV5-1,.,CASSLTGGLETQYF,TGCGCCAGCAGCTTGACGGGGGGGCTAGAGACCCAGTACTTC
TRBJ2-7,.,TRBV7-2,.,CASSPWGREDHEQYF,TGTGCCAGCAGCCCCTGGGGCAGGGAAGACCACGAGCAGTACTTC
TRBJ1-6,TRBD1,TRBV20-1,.,CSASTTTGGFSPLHF,TGCAGTGCTAGTACGACGACAGGGGGTTTTTCACCCCTCCACTTT
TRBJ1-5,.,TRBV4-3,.,CASSLGTSNQPQHF,TGCGCCAGCAGCCTCGGGACAAGCAATCAGCCCCAGCATTTT
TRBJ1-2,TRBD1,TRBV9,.,CASSPRQGAGYTF,TGTGCCAGCAGTCCCCGACAGGGGGCTGGCTACACCTTC
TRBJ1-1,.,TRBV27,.,CASRRAGTYNTEAFF,TGTGCCAGCAGGCGTGCCGGGACTTACAACACTGAAGCTTTCTTT
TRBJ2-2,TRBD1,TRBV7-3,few,CASSPLRTGANTGELFF,TGTGCCAGCAGCCCCCTTAGGACAGGGGCGAACACCGGGGAGCTGTTTTTT
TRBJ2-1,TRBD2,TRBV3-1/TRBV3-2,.,CASSQRSGGEQFF,TGTGCCAGCAGCCAAAGATCGGGGGGTGAGCAGTTCTTC
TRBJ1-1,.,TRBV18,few,CASSPRLLSLDTEAFF,TGTGCCAGCTCACCACGGTTGCTCAGTTTGGACACTGAAGCTTTCTTT
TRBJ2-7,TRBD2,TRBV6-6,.,CASASPSGGAVEQYF,TGTGCCAGCGCCTCTCCTAGCGGGGGGGCGGTCGAGCAGTACTTC
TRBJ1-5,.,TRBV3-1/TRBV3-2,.,CASSQGNRAQPQHF,TGTGCCAGCAGCCAGGGAAACAGGGCCCAGCCCCAGCATTTT
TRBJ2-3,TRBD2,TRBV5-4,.,CASSLDQSGSGTDTQYF,TGTGCCAGCAGCTTGGACCAAAGCGGGAGTGGCACAGATACGCAGTATTTT
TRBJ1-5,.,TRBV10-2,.,CASSATDSNQPQHF,TGCGCCAGCAGTGCGACAGATAGCAATCAGCCCCAGCATTTT